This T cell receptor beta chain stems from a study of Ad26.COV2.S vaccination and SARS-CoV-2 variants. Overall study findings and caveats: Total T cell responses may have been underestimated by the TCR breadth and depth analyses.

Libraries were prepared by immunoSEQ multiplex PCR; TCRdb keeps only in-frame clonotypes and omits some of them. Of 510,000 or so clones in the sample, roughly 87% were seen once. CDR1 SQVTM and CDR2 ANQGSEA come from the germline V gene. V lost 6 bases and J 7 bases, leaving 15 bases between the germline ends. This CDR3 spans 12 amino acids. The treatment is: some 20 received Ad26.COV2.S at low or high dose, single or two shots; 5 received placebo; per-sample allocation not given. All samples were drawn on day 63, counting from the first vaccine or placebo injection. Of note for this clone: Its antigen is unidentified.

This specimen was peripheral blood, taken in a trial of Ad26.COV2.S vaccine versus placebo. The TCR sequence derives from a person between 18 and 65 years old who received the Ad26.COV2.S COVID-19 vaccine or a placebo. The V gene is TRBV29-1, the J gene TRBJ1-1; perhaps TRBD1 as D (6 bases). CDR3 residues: CSVLTGAGEAFF. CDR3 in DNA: TGCAGCGTCCTGACAGGTGCAGGTGAAGCTTTCTTT.